The rows below give T cell receptor beta chains drawn from one sample of a study of read filtering for tumor transcriptome and immune sequencing. TCRdb re-analysed the reads in MiXCR, keeping a single row per CDR3 protein. The table shows about 130,000 distinct CDR3 sequences, with over 10% occurring only once. The sample comprised a population of CD138-negative cells sorted from bone marrow. These receptors all stem from a donor at least 40 years old with multiple myeloma. CDR3s include the opening cysteine and the closing phenylalanine or tryptophan. D genes are given only for firm matches. Size is stated for part of the rows, as once, few or many counts, or as a class when the clone is expanded.

v_call: TRBV13; clone_size: many; d_call: NA; j_call: TRBJ1-6; cdr3_aa: CASSLERNSPLHF; cdr3_nt: TGTGCCAGCAGCTTAGAGCGTAATTCACCCCTCCACTTT
v_call: TRBV19; clone_size: NA; d_call: NA; j_call: TRBJ2-3; cdr3_aa: CASKRHRAADTQYF; cdr3_nt: TGTGCCAGTAAACGTCACAGGGCGGCAGATACGCAGTATTTT
v_call: TRBV19; clone_size: NA; d_call: NA; j_call: TRBJ2-6; cdr3_aa: CASSAGEGGSGANVLTF; cdr3_nt: TGTGCCAGTAGTGCCGGGGAAGGGGGATCTGGGGCCAACGTCCTGACTTTC
v_call: TRBV29-1; clone_size: many; d_call: NA; j_call: TRBJ2-5; cdr3_aa: CSVLPVSQETQYF; cdr3_nt: TGCAGCGTTCTTCCCGTGTCCCAAGAGACCCAGTACTTC
v_call: TRBV20-1; clone_size: many; d_call: NA; j_call: TRBJ1-5; cdr3_aa: CSARGHLNQPQHF; cdr3_nt: TGCAGTGCTAGGGGACACCTCAATCAGCCCCAGCATTTT
v_call: TRBV30; clone_size: many; d_call: NA; j_call: TRBJ2-3; cdr3_aa: CAWSTTTLEDTQYF; cdr3_nt: TGTGCCTGGAGTACAACGACCCTCGAAGATACGCAGTATTTT
v_call: TRBV6-6; clone_size: NA; d_call: TRBD1; j_call: TRBJ1-2; cdr3_aa: CASSIRQGASDGYTF; cdr3_nt: TGTGCCAGCAGTATTCGACAGGGGGCGTCTGATGGCTACACCTTC
v_call: TRBV14; clone_size: few; d_call: NA; j_call: TRBJ1-6; cdr3_aa: CASSQRAAVNSPLHF; cdr3_nt: TGTGCCAGCAGCCAGCGGGCAGCAGTGAATTCACCCCTCCACTTT
v_call: TRBV7-9; clone_size: NA; d_call: NA; j_call: TRBJ2-7; cdr3_aa: CASGQLSYEQYF; cdr3_nt: TGTGCCAGCGGGCAGTTGAGCTACGAGCAGTACTTC
v_call: TRBV20-1; clone_size: many; d_call: NA; j_call: TRBJ2-2; cdr3_aa: CSARDSQLVDSGELFF; cdr3_nt: TGCAGTGCTAGAGATTCTCAATTAGTGGATTCCGGGGAGCTGTTTTTT
v_call: TRBV4-2; clone_size: NA; d_call: NA; j_call: TRBJ2-1; cdr3_aa: CASSQGYRTCGRGHKQFF; cdr3_nt: TGTGCCAGCAGCCAAGGCTACAGGACTTGCGGCCGAGGGCATAAGCAGTTCTTC
v_call: TRBV28; clone_size: many; d_call: TRBD1; j_call: TRBJ2-7; cdr3_aa: CASSAPGTGTYEQYF; cdr3_nt: TGTGCCAGCAGTGCCCCCGGGACAGGGACCTACGAGCAGTACTTC